Below are 13 T cell receptor beta chains sequenced from a single sample in a study of shared clonotypes between healthy human individuals. TCRdb keeps only in-frame clones here, not all; method: immunoSEQ multiplex PCR. The table has 1.6 million or so clones, 97% to 99% seen once. Sequenced sample: naive CD4+ T cells sorted from blood. Indicated subset: CD45RA+ positively selected. The source is a man aged 25-45 years in good health.

The chain joins TRBV6-6 to TRBJ2-3, with D perhaps matching TRBD2 (5 bases). V lost 2 bases, J lost 5 bases, and 17 bases lay in between. The CDR3 runs to 16 residues. Germline values: CDR1 MNHNY, CDR2 SVGAGI (reference sequence). The DNA for the CDR3 is TGTGCCAGCAGTTACGCGTTTTCTTCAGAGGGAGATACGCAGTATTTT. Translation gives CASSYAFSSEGDTQYF.

This sequence joins TRBV27 and TRBJ1-1, with a weak D call TRBD1 (5 bases). Trimming shortened V by 5 bases and J by 1 base, and 11 bases separated the two germline ends. Germline V CDR1 and CDR2: MNHEY, SMNVEV (reference sequence). The CDR3 loop spans 14 amino acids. CDR3 in amino acids: CASSIITGNTEAFF. CDR3 nucleotide sequence: TGTGCCAGCAGTATTATCACAGGGAACACTGAAGCTTTCTTT.

This rearrangement joins TRBV9 to TRBJ2-3; 7 bases line up with TRBD2. The germline CDR1 and CDR2 sequences are SGDLS and YYNGEE. The V segment lost 4 bases and the J segment 4 bases; nucleotides outside the gene matches: 18. The CDR3 covers 18 residues. CDR3 residues: CASSFSQESGDPADTQYF. CDR3 DNA: TGTGCCAGCAGCTTTAGCCAGGAGAGCGGGGACCCGGCAGATACGCAGTATTTT.

The chain joins TRBV10-1 to TRBJ2-3; 8 nucleotides match TRBD2. CDR3 size: 14 residues. V was pared by 8 bases and J by 0 bases, with 4 bases of the junction left unmatched. CDR1 is WNHNN and CDR2 is SYGVQD in the germline V gene (reference sequence). Written as DNA, the CDR3 is TGCGCCAGCCGGGAGGGAAGAAGCACAGATACGCAGTATTTT. Protein product: CASREGRSTDTQYF.

The chain uses TRBV18 and TRBJ2-5; 8 bases agree with TRBD2. V shed 1 base and J 1 base; nucleotides not matched to a gene: 2. This CDR3 comprises 15 residues. Germline loops: CDR1 KGHSH, CDR2 LQKENI. CDR3 DNA: TGTGCCAGCTCACCACGACGGGAGGGCCAAGAGACCCAGTACTTC. Its protein is CASSPRREGQETQYF. The variable domain in full, completed from reference TRBV18 and TRBJ2-5, reads NAGVMQNPRHLVRRRGQEARLRCSPMKGHSHVYWYRQLPEEGLKFMVYLQKENIIDESGMPKERFSAEFPKEGPSILRIQQVVRGDSAAYFCASSPRREGQETQYFGPGTRLLVL.

The chain links TRBV5-1 to TRBJ1-1; maybe TRBD1 (5 bases). Looked up from germline, CDR1 is SGHRS and CDR2 is YFSETQ. Trimming took 6 bases from V and 0 from J, leaving 15 bases between them. The CDR3 consists of 15 residues. The CDR3 nucleotides read TGCGCCAGCAATGTGGCGGGGACCCTGAACACTGAAGCTTTCTTT. Protein product: CASNVAGTLNTEAFF.

The rearrangement joins TRBV28 to TRBJ2-1, with TRBD2 matching 7 bases. With V trimmed by 4 bases and J by 1 base, 10 bases remained unmatched. Germline assignment: CDR1 MDHEN and CDR2 SYDVKM. The CDR3 spans 17 residues. The CDR3 DNA reads as TGTGCCAGCAGTTCCCCCGGGCTAGCGGAATCCTACAATGAGCAGTTCTTC. Translated, it gives CASSSPGLAESYNEQFF.

This rearrangement joins TRBV6-6 to TRBJ2-2; either TRBD1 or TRBD2 may supply D (5 bases each). Trimming left V 5 bases short and J 3 bases short, with 16 bases between. The CDR3 is 16 amino acids. Germline loops: CDR1 MNHNY, CDR2 SVGAGI (reference sequence). Here the CDR3 reads CASSPHLGTYTGELFF. The CDR3 DNA sequence: TGTGCCAGCAGTCCCCATCTTGGGACGTACACCGGGGAGCTGTTTTTT.

V gene TRBV28 combines with J gene TRBJ2-7; 8 bases are a match to TRBD2. V lost 7 bases to trimming and J lost 4 bases; unmatched junction nucleotides: 9. The CDR3 totals 14 residues. Per the germline V gene, CDR1 is MDHEN and CDR2 is SYDVKM. The CDR3 loop reads CASTARREVYEQYF. The CDR3 DNA sequence: TGTGCCAGCACGGCCAGGCGGGAGGTATACGAGCAGTACTTC.

As concerns this clone: The same CDR3 also results from other DNA sequences found in this sample. This chain uses TRBV5-1 with TRBJ2-1, with D hard to call. Trimming removed 2 bases at V and 2 bases at J, with 8 bases between. Germline CDR1 reads SGHRS; CDR2 reads YFSETQ. CDR3 length: 14 residues. The CDR3 here is CASSLQGPYNEQFF. The CDR3 DNA is TGCGCCAGCAGCTTACAAGGGCCCTACAATGAGCAGTTCTTC.

The genes are TRBV9 and TRBJ2-1; 8 bases are shared with TRBD2. Germline CDR1 SGDLS, CDR2 YYNGEE. The length of the CDR3 is 13 residues. Unmatched junction bases numbered 6, after V lost 4 bases and J lost 9 bases. CDR3 coding DNA: TGTGCCAGCAGCCCCGGGGGGGAAGGTGAGCAGTTCTTC. Its protein is CASSPGGEGEQFF.

The chain combines TRBV13 with TRBJ2-2; the D gene is possibly TRBD2 (6 bases). Germline loops: CDR1 PRHDT, CDR2 FYEKMQ (reference sequence). Trimming stripped 2 bases from V and 2 bases from J, with 21 bases between. The CDR3 consists of 19 residues. Written as DNA, the CDR3 is TGTGCCAGCAGCTTAACACCAGAGGACTGGCGGGAAAACACCGGGGAGCTGTTTTTT. Translated: CASSLTPEDWRENTGELFF.

The rearrangement links TRBV2 to TRBJ1-5, with D tentatively TRBD1 (6 bases). Germline lookup yields CDR1 SNHLY and CDR2 FYNNEI. Trimming pared 8 bases from V and 6 bases from J, leaving 14 bases between. This CDR3 spans 13 amino acids. The DNA of the CDR3 is TGTGCCAGCCTCAGAAGCAGGGGTCAGCCCCAGCATTTT. This sequence encodes CASLRSRGQPQHF. Using reference TRBV2 and TRBJ1-5 for the parts outside the CDR3, the full variable domain is EPEVTQTPSHQVTQMGQEVILRCVPISNHLYFYWYRQILGQKVEFLVSFYNNEISEKSEIFDDQFSVERPDGSNFTLKIRSTKLEDSAMYFCASLRSRGQPQHFGDGTRLSIL.